The text below deals with one TCR beta chain. Its antigen is undetermined. This record comes from a study of graft-versus-host responses after intestinal transplantation. General study results and limits: The authors found GvH clones in recipient marrow, some appearing first in ileum or blood.

Per germline, CDR1 MGHRA and CDR2 YSYEKL. This CDR3 is built from 16 residues. V was clipped by 2 bases and J by 8 bases; unmatched bases: 6. Sequencing was performed with immunoSEQ multiplex PCR; in TCRdb, only in-frame clones are kept and a portion is missing. This table holds more than 95,000 clones, more than 75% found once. The receptor's source is a human donor who received an intestinal transplant. J is TRBJ2-2 and V is TRBV4-1; 12 bases are shared with TRBD2. The material sequenced was unstimulated CD4+ T cells sorted from spleen or lymph node cells, taken before intestinal transplant. CDR3 sequence (DNA): TGCGCCAGCAGCCAAACTATGACTAGCGGGGGAGGGGAGCTGTTTTTT. Translation gives CASSQTMTSGGGELFF.